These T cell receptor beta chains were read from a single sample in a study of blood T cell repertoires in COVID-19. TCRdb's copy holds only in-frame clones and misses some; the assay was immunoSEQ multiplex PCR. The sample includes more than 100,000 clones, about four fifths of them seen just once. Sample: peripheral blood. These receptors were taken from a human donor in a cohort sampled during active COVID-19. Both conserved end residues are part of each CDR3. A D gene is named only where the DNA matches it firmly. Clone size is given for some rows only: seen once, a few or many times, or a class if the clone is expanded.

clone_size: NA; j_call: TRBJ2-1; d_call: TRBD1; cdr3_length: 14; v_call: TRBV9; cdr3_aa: CASSRKTGANEQFF; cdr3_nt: TGTGCCAGCAGCCGTAAAACAGGGGCCAATGAGCAGTTCTTC
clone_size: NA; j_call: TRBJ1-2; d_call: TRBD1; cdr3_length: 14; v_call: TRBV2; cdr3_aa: CASRLGQASYGYTF; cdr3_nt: TGTGCCAGCAGATTGGGACAGGCAAGCTATGGCTACACCTTC
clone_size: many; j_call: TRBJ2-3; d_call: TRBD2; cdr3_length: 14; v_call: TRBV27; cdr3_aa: CASSLRSGGDTQYF; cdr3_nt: TGTGCCAGCAGTTTACGAAGCGGGGGAGATACGCAGTATTTT
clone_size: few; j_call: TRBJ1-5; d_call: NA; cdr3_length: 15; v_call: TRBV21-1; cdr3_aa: CASSTSARGDQPQHF; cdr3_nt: TGTGCCAGCAGCACTTCGGCCAGGGGCGATCAGCCCCAGCATTTT
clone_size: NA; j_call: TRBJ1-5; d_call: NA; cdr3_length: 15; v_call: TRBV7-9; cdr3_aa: CASSLASGFNQPQHF; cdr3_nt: TGTGCCAGCAGCCTTGCGAGCGGGTTCAATCAGCCCCAGCATTTT
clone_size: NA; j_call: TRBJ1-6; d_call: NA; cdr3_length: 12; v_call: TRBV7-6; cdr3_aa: CASSSDNSPLHF; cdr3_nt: TGTGCCAGCAGCTCGGATAATTCACCCCTCCACTTT
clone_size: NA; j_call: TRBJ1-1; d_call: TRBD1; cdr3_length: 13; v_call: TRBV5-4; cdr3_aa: CASSLGTGAEAFF; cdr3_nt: TGTGCCAGCAGCCTGGGGACAGGAGCTGAAGCTTTCTTT
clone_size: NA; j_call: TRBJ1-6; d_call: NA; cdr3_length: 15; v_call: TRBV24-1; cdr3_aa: CATSDPTEYNSPLHF; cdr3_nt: TGTGCCACCAGTGACCCGACAGAATATAATTCACCCCTCCACTTT
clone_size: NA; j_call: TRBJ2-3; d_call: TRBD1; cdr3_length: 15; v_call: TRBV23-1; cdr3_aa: CARRQGATGTDTQYF; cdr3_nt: TGCGCCAGGCGACAGGGGGCGACCGGCACAGATACGCAGTATTTT
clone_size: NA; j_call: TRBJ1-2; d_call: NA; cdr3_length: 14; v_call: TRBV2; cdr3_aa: CASIGPPRDYGYTF; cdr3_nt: TGTGCCAGCATTGGGCCTCCCAGGGACTATGGCTACACCTTC
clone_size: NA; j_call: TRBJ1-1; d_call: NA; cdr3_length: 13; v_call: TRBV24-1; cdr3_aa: CATSDGLNTEAFF; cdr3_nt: TGTGCCACCAGTGATGGACTCAACACTGAAGCTTTCTTT
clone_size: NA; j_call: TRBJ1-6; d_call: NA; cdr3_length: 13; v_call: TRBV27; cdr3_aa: CASSPRFNSPLHF; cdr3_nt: TGTGCCAGCAGTCCGCGGTTTAATTCACCCCTCCACTTT
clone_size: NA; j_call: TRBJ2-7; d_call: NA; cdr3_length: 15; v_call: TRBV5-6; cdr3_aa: CASSRAGAYSYEQYF; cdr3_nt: TGTGCCAGCAGCCGGGCGGGGGCTTACTCCTACGAGCAGTACTTC
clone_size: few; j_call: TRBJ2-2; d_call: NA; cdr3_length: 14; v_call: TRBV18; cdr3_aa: CASSPLRGTGELFF; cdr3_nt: TGTGCCAGCTCCCCTCTCCGCGGCACCGGGGAGCTGTTTTTT
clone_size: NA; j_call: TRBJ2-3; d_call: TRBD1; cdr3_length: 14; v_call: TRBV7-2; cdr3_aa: CASSPDRAGDTQYF; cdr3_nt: TGTGCCAGCAGCCCGGACAGGGCGGGAGATACGCAGTATTTT
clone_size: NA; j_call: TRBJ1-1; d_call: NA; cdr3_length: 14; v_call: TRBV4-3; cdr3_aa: CASSLGWAGPEAFF; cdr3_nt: TGCGCCAGCAGTCTAGGGTGGGCGGGTCCTGAAGCTTTCTTT
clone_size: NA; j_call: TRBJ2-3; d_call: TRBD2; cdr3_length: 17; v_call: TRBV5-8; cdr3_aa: CASSLGTSGPTTDTQYF; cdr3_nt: TGTGCCAGCAGCTTGGGGACTAGCGGACCAACCACAGATACGCAGTATTTT
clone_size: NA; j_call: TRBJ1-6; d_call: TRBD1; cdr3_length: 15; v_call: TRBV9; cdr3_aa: CASSVGGTANSPLHF; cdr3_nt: TGTGCCAGCAGCGTAGGGGGGACAGCTAATTCACCCCTCCACTTT
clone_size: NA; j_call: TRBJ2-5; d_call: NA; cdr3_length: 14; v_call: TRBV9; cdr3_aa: CASSTGGGKETQYF; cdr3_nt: TGTGCCAGCAGCACTGGGGGGGGCAAAGAGACCCAGTACTTC
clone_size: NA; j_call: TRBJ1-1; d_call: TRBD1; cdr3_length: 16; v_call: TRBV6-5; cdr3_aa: CASSSRIDRGNTEAFF; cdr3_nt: TGTGCCAGCAGTTCCAGAATTGACAGGGGTAACACTGAAGCTTTCTTT
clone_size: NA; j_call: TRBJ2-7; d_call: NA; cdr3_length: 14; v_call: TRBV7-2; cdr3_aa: CASSPAGGYLEQYF; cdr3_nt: TGTGCCAGCAGCCCAGCCGGAGGGTATCTGGAGCAGTACTTC
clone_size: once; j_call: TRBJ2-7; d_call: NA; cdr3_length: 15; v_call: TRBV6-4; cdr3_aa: CASSAEGGGPLEQYF; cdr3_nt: TGTGCCAGCAGCGCCGAGGGGGGGGGCCCCCTCGAGCAGTACTTC
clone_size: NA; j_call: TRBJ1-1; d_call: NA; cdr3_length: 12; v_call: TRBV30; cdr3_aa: CAWSGFNFEAFF; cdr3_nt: TGTGCCTGGAGTGGGTTCAACTTTGAAGCTTTCTTT
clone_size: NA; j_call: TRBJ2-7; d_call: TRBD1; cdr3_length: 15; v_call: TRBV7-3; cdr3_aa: CASSKDRGRVYEQYF; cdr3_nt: TGTGCCAGCAGTAAGGACAGGGGGCGCGTCTACGAGCAGTACTTC
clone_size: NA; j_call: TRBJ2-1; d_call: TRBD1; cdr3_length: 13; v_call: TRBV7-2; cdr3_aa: CAIRTGLYNEQFF; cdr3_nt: TGTGCCATCAGGACAGGACTTTACAATGAGCAGTTCTTC
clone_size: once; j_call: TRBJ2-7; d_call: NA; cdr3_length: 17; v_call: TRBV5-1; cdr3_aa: CASSLALDRNSLYEQYF; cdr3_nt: TGCGCCAGCAGCTTGGCTCTGGACAGAAATTCCTTGTACGAGCAGTACTTC
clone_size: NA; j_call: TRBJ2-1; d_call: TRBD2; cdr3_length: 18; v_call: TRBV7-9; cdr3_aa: CASSLPPRLAGGGGEQFF; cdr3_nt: TGTGCCAGCAGCTTACCCCCCCGGCTAGCGGGGGGGGGCGGTGAGCAGTTCTTC
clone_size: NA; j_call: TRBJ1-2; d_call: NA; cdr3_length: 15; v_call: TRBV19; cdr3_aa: CASSILDRVNYGYTF; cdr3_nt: TGTGCCAGTAGTATATTGGACAGAGTTAACTATGGCTACACCTTC
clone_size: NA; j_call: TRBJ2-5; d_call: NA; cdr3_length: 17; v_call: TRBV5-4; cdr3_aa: CASSRGTRWGGGETQYF; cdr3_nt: TGTGCCAGCAGCAGAGGGACCCGGTGGGGGGGCGGGGAGACCCAGTACTTC
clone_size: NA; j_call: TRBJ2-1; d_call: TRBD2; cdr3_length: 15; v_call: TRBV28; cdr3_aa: CASSLFPTSTNEQFF; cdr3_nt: TGTGCCAGCAGTTTATTTCCGACTAGCACCAATGAGCAGTTCTTC
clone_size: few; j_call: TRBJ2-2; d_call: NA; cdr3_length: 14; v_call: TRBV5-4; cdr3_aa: CASSAAGSLGELFF; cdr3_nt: TGTGCCAGCAGCGCGGCCGGCTCCCTCGGGGAGCTGTTTTTT
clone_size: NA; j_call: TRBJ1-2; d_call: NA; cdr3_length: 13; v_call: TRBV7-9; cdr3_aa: CASSLVSGDGYTF; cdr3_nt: TGTGCCAGCAGCTTAGTGTCAGGGGATGGCTACACCTTC
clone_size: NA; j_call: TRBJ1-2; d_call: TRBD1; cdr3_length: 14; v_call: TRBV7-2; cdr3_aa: CASSLAGTEYGYTF; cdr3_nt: TGTGCCAGCAGCTTAGCGGGGACAGAATATGGCTACACCTTC
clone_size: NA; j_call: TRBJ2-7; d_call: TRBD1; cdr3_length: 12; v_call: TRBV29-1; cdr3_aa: CSAGQGAGEQYF; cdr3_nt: TGCAGCGCGGGACAGGGGGCGGGCGAGCAGTACTTC
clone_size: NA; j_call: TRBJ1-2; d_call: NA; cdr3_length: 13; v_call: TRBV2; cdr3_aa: CASKQGVDYGYTF; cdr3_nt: TGTGCCAGCAAACAGGGTGTTGACTATGGCTACACCTTC
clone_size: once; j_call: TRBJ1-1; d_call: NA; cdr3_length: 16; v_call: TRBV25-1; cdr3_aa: CASSDQTGDGSPEAFF; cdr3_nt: TGTGCCAGCAGTGACCAAACCGGGGACGGGAGCCCTGAAGCTTTCTTT
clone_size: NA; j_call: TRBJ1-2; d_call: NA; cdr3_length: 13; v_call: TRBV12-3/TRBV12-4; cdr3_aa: CASRPRGIRGYTF; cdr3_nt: TGTGCCAGCAGGCCTAGGGGAATTCGTGGCTACACCTTC